This TCR beta chain originates from a study of cytomegalovirus exposure and HLA in healthy donors. Regarding the study as a whole: Reportedly, HLA-A and HLA-B alleles of most subjects were accurately predicted from TCR beta. Confirmation was obtained in vitro that three CMV-associated chains are specific for CMV antigens. It was reportedly the case that the classifier diagnosed cytomegalovirus status with high specificity and sensitivity.

Germline CDR1 reads WSHSY; CDR2 reads SAAADI. The V segment lost 1 base and the J segment 2 bases; nucleotides outside the gene matches: 3. This CDR3 has 15 amino acids. 60 Vbeta and 13 Jbeta primers were used in PCR. Some clones are missing from TCRdb's copy, which holds only in-frame ones; the method was immunoSEQ multiplex PCR. The sample has 92,000 or so clones, about 66% seen once. The donors (healthy individuals) were bone marrow donors. In the case of this clone: The antigen is undetermined.

The rearrangement links TRBV10-2 to TRBJ2-7, with 9 bases lining up with TRBD1. The sequence derives from a woman aged 50 to 60 in good health and CMV-seropositive. Sequenced input: PBMCs. The CDR3 DNA reads as TGCGCCAGCAGTGAGTGGGACAGGGCCCCCTACGAGCAGTACTTC. Residues: CASSEWDRAPYEQYF.